This section outlines one T cell receptor (beta chain) sequence together with its context. V lost 6 bases and J 0 bases, leaving 8 bases between the germline ends. CDR1 and CDR2 (germline): KGHDR, SFDVKD. The CDR3 runs to 15 residues. This entry is derived from a study of control samples from healthy donors and cancer patients. The assay was immunoSEQ multiplex PCR, and TCRdb's table has in-frame clones only and misses some. The sample has 50,000 or so clones, just over 85% seen once; the top ten hold about 3%. The sequenced material came from PBMCs. The genes are TRBV24-1 and TRBJ2-6; the D is unclear. The source is a woman aged 45-59 years with lung cancer. CDR3 amino acids: CATSRGGSGANVLTF. The CDR3 nucleotides are TGTGCCACCAGTCGTGGCGGCTCTGGGGCCAACGTCCTGACTTTC.